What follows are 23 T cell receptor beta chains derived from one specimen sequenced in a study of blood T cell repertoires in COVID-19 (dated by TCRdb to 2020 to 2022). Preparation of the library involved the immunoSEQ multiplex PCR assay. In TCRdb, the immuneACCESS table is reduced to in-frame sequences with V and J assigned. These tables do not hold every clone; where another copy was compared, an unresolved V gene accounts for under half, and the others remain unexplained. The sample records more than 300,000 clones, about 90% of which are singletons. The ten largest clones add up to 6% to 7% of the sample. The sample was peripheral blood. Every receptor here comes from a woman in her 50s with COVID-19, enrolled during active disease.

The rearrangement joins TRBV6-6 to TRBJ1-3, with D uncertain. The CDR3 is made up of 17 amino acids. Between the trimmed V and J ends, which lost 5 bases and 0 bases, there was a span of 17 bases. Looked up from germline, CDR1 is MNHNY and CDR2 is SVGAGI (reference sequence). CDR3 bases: TGTGCCAGCAGTCCCCGGAATCGACTCATCTCTGGAAACACCATATATTTT. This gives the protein CASSPRNRLISGNTIYF.

For the CDR3, the DNA is TGTGCCAGCACCCTACCAGGGACTAGCGGGAGGACCGGGGAGCTGTTTTTT. Translating gives CASTLPGTSGRTGELFF. The rearrangement uses TRBV5-4 and TRBJ2-2, with 15 bases matching TRBD2. The ends lost 6 bases at V and 5 bases at J; junction bases unmatched: 8. The CDR3 has 17 amino acids. Germline V gene lookup returns CDR1 SGHNT and CDR2 YYREEE (reference sequence).

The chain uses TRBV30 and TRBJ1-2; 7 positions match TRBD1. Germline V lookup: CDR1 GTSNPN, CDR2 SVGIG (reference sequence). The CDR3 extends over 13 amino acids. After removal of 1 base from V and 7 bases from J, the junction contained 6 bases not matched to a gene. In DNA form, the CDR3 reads TGTGCCTGGAGTGCCACAGGGGATGGTGGCTACACCTTC. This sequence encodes CAWSATGDGGYTF.

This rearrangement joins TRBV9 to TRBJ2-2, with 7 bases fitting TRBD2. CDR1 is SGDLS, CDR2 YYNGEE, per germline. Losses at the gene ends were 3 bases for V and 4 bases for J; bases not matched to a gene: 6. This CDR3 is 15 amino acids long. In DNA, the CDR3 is TGTGCCAGCAGCGCGGCGGGAGTAGGCACCGGGGAGCTGTTTTTT. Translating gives CASSAAGVGTGELFF.

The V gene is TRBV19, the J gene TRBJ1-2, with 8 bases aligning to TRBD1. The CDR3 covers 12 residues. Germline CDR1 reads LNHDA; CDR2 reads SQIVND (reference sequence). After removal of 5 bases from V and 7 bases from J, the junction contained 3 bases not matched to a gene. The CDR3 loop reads CASSQGASGYTF. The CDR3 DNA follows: TGTGCCAGTAGTCAGGGGGCCTCTGGCTACACCTTC.

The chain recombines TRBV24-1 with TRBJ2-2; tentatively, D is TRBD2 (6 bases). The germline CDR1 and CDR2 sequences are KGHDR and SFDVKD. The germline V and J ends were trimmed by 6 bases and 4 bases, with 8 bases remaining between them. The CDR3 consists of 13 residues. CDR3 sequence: CATSRGGTGELFF. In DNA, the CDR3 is TGTGCCACCAGTAGGGGAGGCACCGGGGAGCTGTTTTTT.

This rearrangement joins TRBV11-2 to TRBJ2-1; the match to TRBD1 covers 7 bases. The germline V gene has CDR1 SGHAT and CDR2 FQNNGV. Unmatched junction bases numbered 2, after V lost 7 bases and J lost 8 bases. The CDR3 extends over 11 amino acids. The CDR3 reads CASKGGHEQFF. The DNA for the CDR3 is TGTGCCAGCAAAGGGGGCCATGAGCAGTTCTTC.

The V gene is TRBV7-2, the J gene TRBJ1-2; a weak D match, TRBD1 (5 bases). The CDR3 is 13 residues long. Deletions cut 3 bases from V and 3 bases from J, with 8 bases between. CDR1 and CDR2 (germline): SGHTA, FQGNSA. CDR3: CASSFGTYYGYTF. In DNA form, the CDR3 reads TGTGCCAGCAGCTTTGGGACTTACTATGGCTACACCTTC.

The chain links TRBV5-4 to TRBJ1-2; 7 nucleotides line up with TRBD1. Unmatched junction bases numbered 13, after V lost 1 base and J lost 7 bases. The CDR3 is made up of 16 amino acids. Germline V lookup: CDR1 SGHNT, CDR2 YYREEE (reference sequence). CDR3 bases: TGTGCCAGCAGCTTGTCTATTGGAGGGGGCGCGGCTGGCTACACCTTC. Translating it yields CASSLSIGGGAAGYTF.

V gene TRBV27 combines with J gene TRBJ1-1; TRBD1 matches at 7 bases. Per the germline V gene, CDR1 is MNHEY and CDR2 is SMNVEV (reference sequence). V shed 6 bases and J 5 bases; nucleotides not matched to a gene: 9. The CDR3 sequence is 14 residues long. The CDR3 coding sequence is TGTGCCAGCAGCCCCAGGGGGATTGGTACTGAAGCTTTCTTT. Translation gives CASSPRGIGTEAFF.

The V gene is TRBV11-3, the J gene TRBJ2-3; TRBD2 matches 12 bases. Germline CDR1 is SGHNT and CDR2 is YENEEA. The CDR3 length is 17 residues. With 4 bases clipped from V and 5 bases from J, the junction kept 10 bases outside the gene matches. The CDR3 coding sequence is TGTGCCAGCAGCTCCCGGACTAGCGGGAATTGGATAGATACGCAGTATTTT. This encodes CASSSRTSGNWIDTQYF.

The CDR3 reads CASSQLRDRETQYF. The CDR3 bases are TGTGCCAGCAGCCAACTCCGGGACAGGGAGACCCAGTACTTC. The genes are TRBV3-1 (or the pseudogene TRBV3-2) and TRBJ2-5; TRBD1 agrees at 8 bases. Germline V CDR1 and CDR2: LGHDT, YNNKEL (reference sequence). After removal of 2 bases from V and 5 bases from J, the junction contained 4 bases not matched to a gene. The CDR3 loop spans 14 amino acids.

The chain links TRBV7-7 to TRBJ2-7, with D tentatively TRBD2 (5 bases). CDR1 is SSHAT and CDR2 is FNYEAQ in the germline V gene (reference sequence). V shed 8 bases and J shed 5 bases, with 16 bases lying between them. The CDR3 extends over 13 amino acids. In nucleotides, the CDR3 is TGTGCCAGCTCGGGCAGTCCCGGGGACGAGCAGTACTTC. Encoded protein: CASSGSPGDEQYF.

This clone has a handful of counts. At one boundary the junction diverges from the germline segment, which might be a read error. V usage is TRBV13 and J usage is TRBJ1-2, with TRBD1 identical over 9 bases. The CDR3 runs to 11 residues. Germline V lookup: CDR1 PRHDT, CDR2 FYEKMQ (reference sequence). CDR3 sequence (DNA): TGTGCCAGCAGCTCCGGGACAGGGCCGATCTTC. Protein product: CASSSGTGPIF.

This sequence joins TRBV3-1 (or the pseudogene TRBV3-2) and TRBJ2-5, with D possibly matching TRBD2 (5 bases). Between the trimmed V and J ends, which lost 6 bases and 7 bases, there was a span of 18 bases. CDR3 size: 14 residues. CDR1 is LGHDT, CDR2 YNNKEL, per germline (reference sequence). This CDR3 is CASRLLGRDGTQYF. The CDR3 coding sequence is TGTGCCAGCAGACTACTAGGCCGGGATGGGACCCAGTACTTC.

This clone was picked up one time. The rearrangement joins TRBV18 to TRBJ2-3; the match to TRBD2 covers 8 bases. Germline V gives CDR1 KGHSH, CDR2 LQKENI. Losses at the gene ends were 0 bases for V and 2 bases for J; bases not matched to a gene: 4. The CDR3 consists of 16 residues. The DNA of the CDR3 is TGTGCCAGCTCACCACCGGGGCGGGAGGCCACAGATACGCAGTATTTT. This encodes CASSPPGREATDTQYF.

The CDR3 reads CASSQDLRGPQHF. CDR3 DNA: TGCGCCAGCAGCCAAGATTTGCGCGGGCCCCAGCATTTT. The V call is TRBV4-1, the J call TRBJ1-5; no firm D call. The V end lost 0 bases, the J end lost 9 bases, and 9 bases lay between the germline ends. Per germline, CDR1 MGHRA and CDR2 YSYEKL. This CDR3 has 13 residues.

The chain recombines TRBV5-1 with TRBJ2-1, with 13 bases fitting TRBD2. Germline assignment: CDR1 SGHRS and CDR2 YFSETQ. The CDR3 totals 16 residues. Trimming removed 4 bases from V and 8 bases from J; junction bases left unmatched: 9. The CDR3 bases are TGCGCCAGCAGCGGACCGGGACTAGCGGGAAAGTATGAGCAGTTCTTC. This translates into CASSGPGLAGKYEQFF.

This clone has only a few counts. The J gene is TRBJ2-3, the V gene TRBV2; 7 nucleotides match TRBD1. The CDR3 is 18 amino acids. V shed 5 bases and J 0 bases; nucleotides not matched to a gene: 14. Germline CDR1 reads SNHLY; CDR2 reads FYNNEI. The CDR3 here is CASSLKGRQGASTDTQYF. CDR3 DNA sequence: TGTGCCAGCAGTTTGAAAGGCCGACAGGGAGCTAGCACAGATACGCAGTATTTT.

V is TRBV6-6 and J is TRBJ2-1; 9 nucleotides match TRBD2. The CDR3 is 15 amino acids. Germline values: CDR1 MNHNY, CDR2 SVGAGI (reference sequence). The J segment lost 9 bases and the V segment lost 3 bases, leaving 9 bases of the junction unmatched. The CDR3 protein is CASSYSREGRSEQFF. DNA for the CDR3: TGTGCCAGCAGTTATTCGCGGGAGGGCCGGAGTGAGCAGTTCTTC.

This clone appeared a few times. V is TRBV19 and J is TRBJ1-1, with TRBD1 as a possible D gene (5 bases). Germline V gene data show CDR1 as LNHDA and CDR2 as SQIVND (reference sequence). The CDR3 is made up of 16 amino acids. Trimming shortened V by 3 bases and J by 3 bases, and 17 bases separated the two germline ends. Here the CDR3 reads CASSIWQAGRHTEAFF. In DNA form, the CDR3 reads TGTGCCAGTAGTATTTGGCAGGCAGGGCGGCACACTGAAGCTTTCTTT. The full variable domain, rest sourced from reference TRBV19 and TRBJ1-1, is DGGITQSPKYLFRKEGQNVTLSCEQNLNHDAMYWYRQDPGQGLRLIYYSQIVNDFQKGDIAEGYSVSREKKESFPLTVTSAQKNPTAFYLCASSIWQAGRHTEAFFGQGTRLTVV.

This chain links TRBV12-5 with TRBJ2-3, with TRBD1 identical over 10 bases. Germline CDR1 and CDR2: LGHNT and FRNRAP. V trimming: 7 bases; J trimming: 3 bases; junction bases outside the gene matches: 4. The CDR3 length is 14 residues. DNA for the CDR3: TGTGCTAGTGCCCGGGACAGGGGAACAGATACGCAGTATTTT. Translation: CASARDRGTDTQYF.

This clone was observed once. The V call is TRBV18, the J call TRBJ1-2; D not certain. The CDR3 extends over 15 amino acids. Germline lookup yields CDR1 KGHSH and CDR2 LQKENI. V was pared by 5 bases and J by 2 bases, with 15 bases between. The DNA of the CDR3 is TGTGCCAGCTCAAACCCAGGAGGCGGAAACTATGGCTACACCTTC. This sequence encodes CASSNPGGGNYGYTF.